Following are 9 T cell receptor beta chains from one sample sequenced in a study of T cell repertoires in cytomegalovirus infection. From the reads, TCRdb called clonotypes with MiXCR, one entry per CDR3 protein. The sample shows 170,000 or so distinct CDR3 sequences, roughly an eighth of them seen only once. Material for sequencing was PBMCs. These receptors came from a human donor in good health (CMV status not recorded). Some clones in this sample may be carry-over from other donors' samples.

There are a few counts of this clonotype. This chain connects TRBV5-8 to TRBJ2-3; possibly TRBD1 for D (5 bases). The germline V gene has CDR1 SGHTS and CDR2 YDEGEE. The ends were cut back, 3 bases at V and 2 bases at J, with 13 bases in the middle. The CDR3 is made up of 15 amino acids. The DNA of the CDR3 is TGTGCCAGCAGCTGGGGCCGACATTACACAGATACGCAGTATTTT. It specifies CASSWGRHYTDTQYF.

There are many counts of this clonotype. The chain has TRBV7-2 and TRBJ1-1; 9 bases map to TRBD1. Germline V gene sequence: CDR1 SGHTA, CDR2 FQGNSA. V was clipped by 7 bases and J by 6 bases; unmatched bases: 18. The CDR3 loop spans 17 amino acids. In nucleotides, the CDR3 is TGTGCCAGCACAGCTTACCCCCTGACAGGGGGGATCCCTGAAGCTTTCTTT. Amino acid sequence: CASTAYPLTGGIPEAFF.

This clonotype was counted between two and nine times. The rearrangement links TRBV12-3 or TRBV12-4 to TRBJ1-1; 7 bases align to TRBD1. Unmatched junction bases numbered 12, after V lost 5 bases and J lost 6 bases. This CDR3 is 15 amino acids long. CDR3 protein: CASSNGQDNLPEAFF. As DNA, the CDR3 is TGTGCCAGCAGTAATGGACAGGACAACCTCCCTGAAGCTTTCTTT.

Ten or more counts support this clonotype. CDR3 region: CASSMDTGETEAFF. The CDR3 region has the DNA TGCGCCAGCAGCATGGATACGGGGGAGACTGAAGCTTTCTTT. The chain recombines TRBV5-1 with TRBJ1-1; possible D gene TRBD1, 5 bases. Trimming shortened V by 4 bases and J by 5 bases, and 15 bases separated the two germline ends. The CDR3 covers 14 residues. The V gene's germline CDR1 is SGHRS and CDR2 YFSETQ.

The genes are TRBV29-1 and TRBJ1-6, with 10 bases identical to TRBD1. The CDR3 spans 13 residues. J lost 10 bases, V lost 7 bases, and 7 bases had no gene match. The germline gives CDR1 SQVTM, CDR2 ANQGSEA. This CDR3 is CSARQGADSPLHF. CDR3 nucleotide sequence: TGCAGCGCGAGACAGGGGGCGGACTCACCCCTCCACTTT.

This clonotype was detected a few times. V and J are TRBV18 and TRBJ1-1, with TRBD1 identical over 8 bases. The CDR3 has 18 amino acids. Germline trimming cut 5 bases from V and 0 bases from J; bases unmatched to any gene: 14. CDR1 is KGHSH and CDR2 is LQKENI in the germline V gene. The CDR3 spells CASSSFDPGGFMNTEAFF. The CDR3 nucleotides are TGTGCCAGCTCATCCTTCGACCCAGGGGGCTTTATGAACACTGAAGCTTTCTTT.

This clonotype was seen ten or more times. The chain has TRBV12-3 or TRBV12-4 and TRBJ2-7, with D possibly matching TRBD1 (6 bases). The CDR3 runs to 16 residues. V was clipped by 5 bases and J by 0 bases, with 17 bases between them. CDR3 sequence reads: CASSGGWGPTSYEQYF. CDR3 DNA: TGTGCCAGCAGTGGGGGATGGGGGCCCACCTCCTACGAGCAGTACTTC.

This clonotype was detected many times. The chain recombines TRBV6-5 with TRBJ2-1; D is perhaps TRBD2 (6 bases). This CDR3 comprises 15 residues. The V end was cut by 2 bases, the J end by 6 bases, with 14 bases between. Per the germline V gene, CDR1 is MNHEY and CDR2 is SVGAGI. The CDR3 nucleotides are TGTGCCAGCAGTTACAGGGAGGCCGGGGGCAATGAGCAGTTCTTC. Amino acids: CASSYREAGGNEQFF.

This clonotype was counted only a few times. The rearrangement links TRBV5-1 to TRBJ1-2; 9 nucleotides match TRBD1. Germline V gene sequence: CDR1 SGHRS, CDR2 YFSETQ. Trimming at V came to 3 bases and at J to 3 bases, leaving 6 bases not matched to a gene. CDR3 length equals 15 residues. CDR3 nucleotides: TGCGCCAGCAGCTCTTCAACAGGGGGCGACTATGGCTACACCTTC. Protein: CASSSSTGGDYGYTF.